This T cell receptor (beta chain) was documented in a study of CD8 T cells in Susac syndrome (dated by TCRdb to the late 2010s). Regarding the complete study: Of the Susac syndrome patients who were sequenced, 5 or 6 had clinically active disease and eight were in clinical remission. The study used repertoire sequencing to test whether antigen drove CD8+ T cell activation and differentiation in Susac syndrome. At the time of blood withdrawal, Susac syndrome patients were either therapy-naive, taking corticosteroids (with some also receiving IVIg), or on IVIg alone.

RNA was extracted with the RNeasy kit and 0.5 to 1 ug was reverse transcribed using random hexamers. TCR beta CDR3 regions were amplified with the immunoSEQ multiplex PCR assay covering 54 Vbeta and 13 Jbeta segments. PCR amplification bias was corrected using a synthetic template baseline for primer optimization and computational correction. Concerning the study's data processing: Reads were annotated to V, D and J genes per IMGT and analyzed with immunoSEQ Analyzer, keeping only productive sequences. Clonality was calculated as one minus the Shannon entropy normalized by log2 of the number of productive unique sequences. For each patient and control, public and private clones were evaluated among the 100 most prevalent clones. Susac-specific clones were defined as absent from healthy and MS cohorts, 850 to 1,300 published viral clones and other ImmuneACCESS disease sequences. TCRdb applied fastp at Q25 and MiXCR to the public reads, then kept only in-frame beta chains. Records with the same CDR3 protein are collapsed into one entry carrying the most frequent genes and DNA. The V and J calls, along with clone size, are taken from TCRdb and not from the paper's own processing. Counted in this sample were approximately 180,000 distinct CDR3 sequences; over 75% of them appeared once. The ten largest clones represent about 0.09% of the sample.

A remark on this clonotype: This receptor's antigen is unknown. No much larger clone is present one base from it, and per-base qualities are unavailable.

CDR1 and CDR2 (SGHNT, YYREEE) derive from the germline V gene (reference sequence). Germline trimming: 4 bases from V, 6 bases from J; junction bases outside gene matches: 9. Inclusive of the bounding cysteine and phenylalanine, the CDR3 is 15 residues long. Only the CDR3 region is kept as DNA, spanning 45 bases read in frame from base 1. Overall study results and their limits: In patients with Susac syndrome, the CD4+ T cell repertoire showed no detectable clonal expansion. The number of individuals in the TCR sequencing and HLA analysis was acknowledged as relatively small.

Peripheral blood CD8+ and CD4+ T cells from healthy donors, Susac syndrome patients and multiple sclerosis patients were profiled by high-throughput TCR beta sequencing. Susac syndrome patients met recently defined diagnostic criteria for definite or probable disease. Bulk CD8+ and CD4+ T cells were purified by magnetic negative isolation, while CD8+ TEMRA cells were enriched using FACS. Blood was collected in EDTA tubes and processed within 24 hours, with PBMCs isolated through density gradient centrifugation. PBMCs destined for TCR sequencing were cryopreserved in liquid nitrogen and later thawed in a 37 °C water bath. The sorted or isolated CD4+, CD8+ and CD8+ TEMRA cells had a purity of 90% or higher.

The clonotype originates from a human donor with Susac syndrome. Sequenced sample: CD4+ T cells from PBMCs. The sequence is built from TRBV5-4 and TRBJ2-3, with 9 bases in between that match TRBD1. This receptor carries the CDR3 CASSRLGQGSDTQYF. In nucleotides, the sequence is TGTGCCAGCAGCCGCCTGGGACAGGGTTCTGATACGCAGTATTTT.